Presented here are 11 T cell receptor beta chains from one specimen sequenced in a study of CD8 T cells in Susac syndrome. RNA in amounts of roughly 0.5 to 1 ug was reverse transcribed with random hexamers. MiXCR, run by TCRdb on the immunoSEQ multiplex PCR reads, gives a single entry per CDR3 protein. Of some 190,000 distinct CDR3 sequences listed, 94% were seen once; the top ten hold 0.15% to 0.2%. Material for sequencing was CD4+ T cells from PBMCs. Receptors were obtained from a human donor with Susac syndrome.

The chain carries TRBV20-1 and TRBJ1-6, with 8 bases fitting TRBD1. The CDR3 is made up of 15 amino acids. CDR1 and CDR2 (germline): DFQATT, SNEGSKA (reference sequence). V was clipped by 0 bases and J by 6 bases; unmatched bases: 4. The CDR3 loop is CSARDTTGANSPLHF. CDR3 DNA: TGCAGTGCTAGAGACACGACAGGGGCTAATTCACCCCTCCACTTT.

The V call is TRBV14, the J call TRBJ1-6; the D is unclear. From germline, CDR1 is SGHDN and CDR2 FVKESK. V was clipped by 1 base and J by 0 bases, with 7 bases between them. The CDR3 contains 16 residues. CDR3 nucleotides: TGTGCCAGCAGCCAAGTGGGGAGCTCCTATAATTCACCCCTCCACTTT. Its translation is CASSQVGSSYNSPLHF.

The chain links TRBV27 to TRBJ1-2, with 7 positions matching TRBD1. J lost 5 bases, V lost 5 bases, and 14 bases had no gene match. Looked up from germline, CDR1 is MNHEY and CDR2 is SMNVEV (reference sequence). CDR3 length: 16 amino acids. The CDR3 reads CASSPRGTGAEYGYTF. DNA for the CDR3: TGTGCCAGCAGTCCGAGGGGAACAGGGGCGGAGTATGGCTACACCTTC.

This clonotype was observed once. This chain uses TRBV30 with TRBJ2-2; 7 bases align to TRBD1. Germline CDR1 and CDR2: GTSNPN and SVGIG (reference sequence). This CDR3 has 15 amino acids. J gave up 5 bases and V 1 base, and 7 bases lay outside the gene matches. In DNA, the CDR3 is TGTGCCTGGAGTGCAAGCCCGACAGGGACCGGGGAGCTGTTTTTT. As protein: CAWSASPTGTGELFF.

The chain couples TRBV25-1 to TRBJ1-2, with unresolved D. The germline CDR1 and CDR2 sequences are MGHDK and SYGVNS. The CDR3 has 15 amino acids. Trimming took 0 bases from V and 3 from J, leaving 11 bases between them. The CDR3 loop reads CASSEYGDPYYGYTF. CDR3 coding DNA: TGTGCCAGCAGTGAATATGGGGATCCCTACTATGGCTACACCTTC.

This sequence joins TRBV28 and TRBJ1-2, with D unclear. Trimming left V 6 bases short and J 4 bases short, with 18 bases between. There are 15 residues in the CDR3. CDR1 is MDHEN and CDR2 is SYDVKM in the germline V gene. CDR3: CASSPPEVLSYGYTF. Here the CDR3 DNA reads TGTGCCAGCAGCCCCCCGGAGGTCCTTTCCTATGGCTACACCTTC.

In its sample, this clonotype was seen a few times. This chain connects TRBV12-3 or TRBV12-4 to TRBJ2-7, with D possibly being TRBD1 (5 bases). Trimming took 3 bases from V and 0 from J, leaving 6 bases between them. CDR3 length: 13 amino acids. The CDR3 sequence is CASSFDSSYEQYF. CDR3 DNA sequence: TGTGCCAGCAGTTTTGACAGCTCCTACGAGCAGTACTTC.

The chain is built from TRBV30 and TRBJ2-3; D is undetermined. V lost 2 bases and J 3 bases, leaving 9 bases between the germline ends. Looked up from germline, CDR1 is GTSNPN and CDR2 is SVGIG (reference sequence). CDR3 size: 13 residues. CDR3: CAWSLKGTDTQYF. In DNA form, the CDR3 reads TGTGCCTGGAGTTTGAAGGGTACAGATACGCAGTATTTT.

The chain carries TRBV9 and TRBJ2-2; 8 nucleotides align to TRBD1. This CDR3 is 16 amino acids long. Germline values: CDR1 SGDLS, CDR2 YYNGEE. V dropped 0 bases and J dropped 2; count of bases not matched to a gene: 3. The CDR3, as DNA: TGTGCCAGCAGCGTAGGACAGGGGTCTAACACCGGGGAGCTGTTTTTT. This sequence encodes CASSVGQGSNTGELFF.

This chain uses TRBV7-6 with TRBJ2-7; no firm D call. Looked up from germline, CDR1 is SGHVS and CDR2 is FNYEAQ. V dropped 5 bases and J dropped 0 bases, with 8 bases sitting between them. This CDR3 is built from 13 residues. This CDR3 reads CASSRSASYEQYF. The CDR3 bases are TGTGCCAGCAGCCGCAGCGCCTCCTACGAGCAGTACTTC. The full variable domain, completed using reference TRBV7-6 and TRBJ2-7, is GAGVSQSPRYKVTKRGQDVALRCDPISGHVSLYWYRQALGQGPEFLTYFNYEAQQDKSGLPNDRFSAERPEGSISTLTIQRTEQRDSAMYRCASSRSASYEQYFGPGTRLTVT.

This chain uses TRBV20-1 with TRBJ2-7, with D perhaps TRBD1 (6 bases). This CDR3 contains 11 residues. The V end was cut by 5 bases, the J end by 4 bases, with 9 bases between. Germline CDR1 and CDR2: DFQATT and SNEGSKA (reference sequence). The CDR3 protein is CSARTEYEQYF. CDR3 coding DNA: TGCAGTGCTCGGACAGAGTACGAGCAGTACTTC.